A single sample is the source of the 13 T cell receptor beta chains below, sequenced in a study of cytomegalovirus exposure and HLA in healthy donors. The PCR employed 60 Vbeta primers together with 13 Jbeta primers. TCRdb's table, derived via immunoSEQ multiplex PCR, lists solely in-frame clones and lacks some. The repertoire holds approximately 70,000 clones, with approximately 70% as singletons. What was sequenced was PBMCs. These receptors all come from a male donor in good health and CMV-seropositive.

V and J are TRBV6-6 and TRBJ1-3; perhaps TRBD1 as D (6 bases). V gave up 10 bases and J gave up 1 base, with 11 bases separating them. The CDR3 loop spans 13 amino acids. Germline V gene lookup returns CDR1 MNHNY and CDR2 SVGAGI (reference sequence). CDR3 nucleotides: TGTGCCACCCTAACAGGGTCTGGAAACACCATATATTTT. Translated: CATLTGSGNTIYF.

This sequence joins TRBV25-1 and TRBJ1-5; D might be TRBD1 (6 bases). Germline CDR1 and CDR2: MGHDK and SYGVNS. The V gene lost 7 bases and the J gene lost 0 bases, with 10 bases spanning the gap. This CDR3 is built from 14 residues. The CDR3 reads CASIGGYSNQPQHF. The CDR3 DNA is TGTGCCAGCATAGGGGGTTATAGCAATCAGCCCCAGCATTTT.

This chain links TRBV7-2 with TRBJ2-5; D possibly corresponds to TRBD2 (6 bases). The V end was cut by 5 bases, the J end by 2 bases, with 12 bases between. Germline V gene lookup returns CDR1 SGHTA and CDR2 FQGNSA. The CDR3 runs 14 residues. CDR3 in amino acids: CASSPMRGQETQYF. For the CDR3, the DNA is TGTGCCAGCAGCCCGATGCGGGGACAAGAGACCCAGTACTTC.

The chain links TRBV7-6 to TRBJ2-5; D is possibly TRBD1 (8 bases). The CDR3 spans 16 residues. V dropped 4 bases and J dropped 1 base, with 16 bases sitting between them. The germline CDR1 and CDR2 sequences are SGHVS and FNYEAQ. The CDR3 DNA is TGTGCCAGCAGCTCTTACAGGGGGGGGACCCAAGAGACCCAGTACTTC. Residues: CASSSYRGGTQETQYF.

This clone was picked up a small number of times. The DNA of the CDR3 is TGCGCCAGCAGACGACAGGGGGCGGACTATGGCTACACCTTC. Its translation: CASRRQGADYGYTF. The V call is TRBV5-1, the J call TRBJ1-2, with 10 nucleotides matching TRBD1. V shed 5 bases and J 3 bases; nucleotides not matched to a gene: 4. The germline V gene encodes CDR1 SGHRS and CDR2 YFSETQ. CDR3 size: 14 residues.

The chain links TRBV5-1 to TRBJ1-1; TRBD1 agrees at 12 bases. V gave up 4 bases and J gave up 6 bases; unmatched junction bases: 10. This CDR3 is built from 16 residues. Germline V CDR1 and CDR2: SGHRS, YFSETQ. The CDR3 is CASSRGQGAPYAEAFF. The CDR3 DNA reads as TGCGCCAGCAGCCGGGGACAGGGGGCGCCATATGCTGAAGCTTTCTTT.

J is TRBJ1-3 and V is TRBV4-1, with TRBD1 matching 8 bases. This CDR3 comprises 16 residues. The J segment lost 2 bases and the V segment lost 1 base, leaving 4 bases of the junction unmatched. CDR1 is MGHRA, CDR2 YSYEKL, per germline. CDR3 loop: CASSQGRGPAGNTIYF. CDR3 coding DNA: TGCGCCAGCAGCCAAGGCAGGGGGCCGGCTGGAAACACCATATATTTT.

This clone showed up just a few times. The chain links TRBV6-1 to TRBJ1-2; a possible D gene is TRBD1 (5 bases). The germline CDR1 and CDR2 sequences are MNHNS and SASEGT. Trimming stripped 5 bases from V and 0 bases from J, with 10 bases between. The CDR3 consists of 14 residues. CDR3 protein: CASSRTPTNYGYTF. CDR3 nucleotides: TGTGCCAGCAGTCGGACACCAACTAACTATGGCTACACCTTC.

V gene TRBV4-1 combines with J gene TRBJ2-7; TRBD1 matches 8 bases. The CDR3 contains 16 residues. Germline CDR1 reads MGHRA; CDR2 reads YSYEKL. V lost 0 bases and J lost 3; bases outside the gene matches: 7. As DNA, the CDR3 is TGCGCCAGCAGCCAAGATTGGCAGGGGGCGGTCTACGAGCAGTACTTC. Translated: CASSQDWQGAVYEQYF.

The chain carries TRBV6-5 and TRBJ1-3, with TRBD1 identical over 8 bases. This CDR3 has 15 residues. Germline V gene data show CDR1 as MNHEY and CDR2 as SVGAGI. V lost 2 bases and J lost 2; bases outside the gene matches: 2. The CDR3 protein is CASSYTGGPGNTIYF. For the CDR3, the DNA is TGTGCCAGCAGTTACACAGGGGGGCCTGGAAACACCATATATTTT.

This chain's CDR3 is CASSPGQVGNTIYF. The CDR3 nucleotides read TGTGCCAGTAGTCCTGGACAGGTCGGAAACACCATATATTTT. V usage is TRBV19 and J usage is TRBJ1-3, with 7 nucleotides matching TRBD1. V lost 5 bases, J lost 4 bases, and 5 bases stayed unmatched. CDR1 is LNHDA, CDR2 SQIVND, per germline (reference sequence). The CDR3 sequence is 14 residues long.

This clone was observed a few times. The CDR3 DNA reads TGTGCCAGCAGTTTAGAGGGGGCACTGGGGGAGCAGTTCTTC. It is translated as CASSLEGALGEQFF. V usage is TRBV2 and J usage is TRBJ2-1; TRBD1 matches at 7 bases. The ends lost 5 bases at V and 10 bases at J; junction bases unmatched: 11. Germline V CDR1 and CDR2: SNHLY, FYNNEI. CDR3 length: 14 amino acids.

This clone appeared a few times. The chain has TRBV28 and TRBJ2-1, with 7 bases matching TRBD1. The V and J ends lost 6 bases and 0 bases, in that order; junction bases with no gene match: 2. In germline, CDR1 is MDHEN, CDR2 SYDVKM. The CDR3 sequence is 14 residues long. DNA for the CDR3: TGTGCCAGCAGGGGACAGAGCTCCTACAATGAGCAGTTCTTC. Translating it yields CASRGQSSYNEQFF.